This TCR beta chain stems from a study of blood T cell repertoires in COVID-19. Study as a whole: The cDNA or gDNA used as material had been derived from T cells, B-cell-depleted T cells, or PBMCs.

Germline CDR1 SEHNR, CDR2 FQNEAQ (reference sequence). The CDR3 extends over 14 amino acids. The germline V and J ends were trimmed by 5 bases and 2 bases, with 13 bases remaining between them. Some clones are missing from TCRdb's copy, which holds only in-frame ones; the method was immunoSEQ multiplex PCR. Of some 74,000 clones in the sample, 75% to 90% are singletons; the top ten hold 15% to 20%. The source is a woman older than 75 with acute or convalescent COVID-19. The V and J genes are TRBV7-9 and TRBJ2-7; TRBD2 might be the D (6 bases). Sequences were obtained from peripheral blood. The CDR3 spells CASSLGLDTYEQYF. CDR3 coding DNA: TGTGCCAGCAGCCTGGGACTGGACACCTACGAGCAGTACTTC.